The T cell receptor (beta chain) under discussion was sequenced for a study of regulatory T cells in long-lasting Graves disease. Study at large: Positive TSH receptor antibodies alongside over 5 years of antithyroid drugs were what marked Graves' disease as persistent.

Regarding the study as a whole: There were preferences for TRBV28, TRBJ1-2 and TRBJ2-5 in persistent disease. Peripheral blood was the sole material, not thyroid tissue.

A remark on this clonotype: Its antigen is not known.

Noted time point: persistent/refractory GD, antithyroid drugs over 5 years with positive TRAb. Preparation of the TCR library used RNA extracted from PBMCs. Construction of TCR beta libraries relied on iRepertoire HTBI primers and on Arm-PCR targeting CDR3 regions. TCRdb itself ran the multiplex PCR reads through MiXCR, one entry per CDR3 protein. The table has 400,000 to 500,000 distinct CDR3 sequences, roughly 21% seen once. CDR3 length: 17 residues. V was shortened by 0 bases and J by 7 bases, with 18 bases between the two germline ends. Germline V gene lookup returns CDR1 MGHRA and CDR2 YSYEKL. This clonotype was sampled from a female donor with Graves disease. Sample: peripheral blood mononuclear cells (PBMCs), taken when the disease was refractory, from a patient treated with antithyroid drugs. The rearrangement links TRBV4-1 to TRBJ1-4; the D gene is possibly TRBD1 (6 bases). CDR3 loop: CASSQDGPQGMGEKLFF. The DNA of the CDR3 is TGCGCCAGCAGCCAAGACGGGCCGCAGGGGATGGGTGAAAAACTGTTTTTT.